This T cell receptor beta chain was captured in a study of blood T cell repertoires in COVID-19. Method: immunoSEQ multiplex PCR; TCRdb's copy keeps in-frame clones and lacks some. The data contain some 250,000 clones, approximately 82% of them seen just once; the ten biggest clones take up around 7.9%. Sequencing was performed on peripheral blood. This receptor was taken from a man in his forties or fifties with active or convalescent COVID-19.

The CDR3 spells CASSLGGEDQPQHF. The CDR3 DNA follows: TGTGCCAGCAGTCTTGGAGGGGAGGATCAGCCCCAGCATTTT. The chain carries TRBV4-2 and TRBJ1-5; weak D call: TRBD1 (5 bases). Trimming removed 6 bases at V and 5 bases at J, with 14 bases between. This CDR3 is 14 amino acids long. From germline, CDR1 is LGHNA and CDR2 YNFKEQ.